The T cell receptor beta chain described here comes from a study of glioma-infiltrating T cells after dendritic cell vaccination. The primer mix had 60 V beta and 13 J beta primers. Produced via immunoSEQ multiplex PCR; TCRdb's table is partial and in-frame only. The sample yields 90,000 or so clones, around 85% seen once. Material: blood, obtained before dendritic cell vaccination. The sequence came from a human donor with glioblastoma.

The chain's CDR3 is CASRVSGDTEAFF. The CDR3 DNA reads TGCGCCAGCAGGGTATCAGGGGACACTGAAGCTTTCTTT. This chain joins TRBV10-1 and TRBJ1-1; D is possibly TRBD1 (6 bases). V lost 6 bases and J 3 bases, leaving 11 bases between the germline ends. There are 13 residues in the CDR3. The germline V gene has CDR1 WNHNN and CDR2 SYGVQD (reference sequence).